This entry lists 5 T cell receptor beta chains sequenced from one sample in a study of T cell responses to AZD1222 COVID-19 vaccine. The repertoire was sequenced with immunoSEQ multiplex PCR; TCRdb's copy has only in-frame clones and lacks some. The profile shows about 150,000 clones, roughly 90% of them singletons. The specimen comprised peripheral blood, sampled on day 0 of AZD1222 vaccination. These receptors were taken from an adult in good health.

This clone came up a few times. The gene calls are TRBV11-2 and TRBJ1-1, with D perhaps TRBD1 (6 bases). The V and J ends lost 1 base and 5 bases respectively, with 11 bases between them. The CDR3 covers 14 residues. CDR1 SGHAT and CDR2 FQNNGV come from the germline V gene. The CDR3 here is CASSLAGGRTEAFF. In nucleotides, the CDR3 is TGTGCCAGCAGCTTAGCTGGGGGGCGTACTGAAGCTTTCTTT.

The CDR3 reads CASSQDSRDYGYTF. In DNA, the CDR3 is TGCGCCAGCAGCCAAGACTCAAGGGATTATGGCTACACCTTC. The chain employs TRBV4-1 and TRBJ1-2; no clear D. The V and J ends lost 0 bases and 5 bases respectively, with 10 bases between them. The germline V gene encodes CDR1 MGHRA and CDR2 YSYEKL. The CDR3 extends over 14 amino acids.

The gene calls are TRBV6-5 and TRBJ2-1; TRBD2 is a possible D gene (6 bases). The CDR3 runs to 13 residues. Trimming removed 6 bases from V and 10 bases from J, with 16 bases in between. Germline CDR1 reads MNHEY; CDR2 reads SVGAGI. CDR3 loop: CASREGGPREQFF. In DNA, the CDR3 is TGTGCCAGCAGGGAGGGTGGCCCGCGGGAGCAGTTCTTC.

The V gene is TRBV12-3 or TRBV12-4, the J gene TRBJ2-7; D ambiguous. This CDR3 contains 13 residues. V lost 6 bases and J 3 bases, leaving 12 bases between the germline ends. This chain's CDR3 is CASSRTTDYEQYF. The DNA of the CDR3 is TGTGCCAGCAGCCGAACCACAGACTACGAGCAGTACTTC.

This clone was recorded once. The V call is TRBV6-5, the J call TRBJ1-3, with D uncertain. This CDR3 spans 14 amino acids. Trimming left V 5 bases short and J 7 bases short, with 15 bases between. From germline, CDR1 is MNHEY and CDR2 SVGAGI. CDR3 nucleotide sequence: TGTGCCAGCAGTCAACTTGGAGCTCGGAACACCATATATTTT. Translated, it gives CASSQLGARNTIYF.